This T cell receptor (beta chain) was obtained from a study of T cell responses to AZD1222 COVID-19 vaccine. Regarding the study as a whole: The donor group comprised mostly white British people and more females; the analysis possibly underestimated clonal diversity. Spike-specific TCR breadth and depth grew following two AZD1222 doses.

Germline values: CDR1 SGHTA, CDR2 FQGTGA. The CDR3 is made up of 15 amino acids. Losses at the gene ends were 1 base for V and 6 bases for J; bases not matched to a gene: 5. A few counts support this clone. Its antigen is not known. Repertoires were generated with immunoSEQ multiplex PCR, while TCRdb's copy carries only in-frame clones and drops some. The sample shows some 200,000 clones, under 95% of them seen only once. The source is an adult in good health. The chain couples TRBV7-3 to TRBJ2-1; 8 nucleotides agree with TRBD2. The sample consisted of peripheral blood, taken on day 0 of AZD1222 vaccination. The CDR3 region has the DNA TGTGCCAGCAGCTTAATAGCGGGACTACCCAATGAGCAGTTCTTC. It codes for CASSLIAGLPNEQFF.